Listed here are 24 T cell receptor beta chains from one sample, sequenced in a study of T cell responses to AZD1222 COVID-19 vaccine. TCRdb's copy holds only in-frame clones and misses some; the assay was immunoSEQ multiplex PCR. The sample lists tens of thousands of clones; about 84% were seen once. Specimen: peripheral blood, collected on day 0 of AZD1222 vaccination. These receptors originate from an adult in good health.

The chain joins TRBV11-3 to TRBJ2-3; TRBD2 matches 10 bases. This CDR3 is 16 amino acids long. Germline V lookup: CDR1 SGHNT, CDR2 YENEEA. Trimming removed 1 base from V and 5 bases from J; junction bases left unmatched: 6. CDR3 loop: CASSLAASGGGDTQYF. CDR3 nucleotide sequence: TGTGCCAGCAGCTTAGCGGCTAGCGGGGGCGGAGATACGCAGTATTTT.

This chain connects TRBV19 to TRBJ2-2, with a possible D match to TRBD2 (6 bases). The V end was cut by 6 bases, the J end by 0 bases, with 14 bases between. Germline V gives CDR1 LNHDA, CDR2 SQIVND (reference sequence). The CDR3 loop spans 16 amino acids. The CDR3 here is CASRFFGGTNTGELFF. The CDR3 DNA reads as TGTGCCAGTAGATTTTTCGGGGGTACGAACACCGGGGAGCTGTTTTTT.

This chain joins TRBV9 and TRBJ2-5; tentative D call: TRBD1 (8 bases). This CDR3 region has 14 residues. Germline lookup yields CDR1 SGDLS and CDR2 YYNGEE. V dropped 3 bases and J dropped 7 bases, with 16 bases sitting between them. The CDR3 DNA is TGTGCCAGCAGCGCCGAGGACAGGGAGGGGACCCAGTACTTC. Amino acid sequence: CASSAEDREGTQYF.

This chain's CDR3 is CASQRTSGVETQYF. The DNA for the CDR3 is TGTGCCAGCCAAAGGACTAGCGGGGTTGAGACCCAGTACTTC. V gene TRBV9 combines with J gene TRBJ2-5; 12 bases match TRBD2. There are 14 residues in the CDR3. V lost 7 bases to trimming and J lost 5 bases; unmatched junction nucleotides: 6. CDR1 is SGDLS, CDR2 YYNGEE, per germline. Looking up the rest from reference TRBV9 and TRBJ2-5 gives the full variable domain: DSGVTQTPKHLITATGQRVTLRCSPRSGDLSVYWYQQSLDQGLQFLIQYYNGEERAKGNILERFSAQQFPDLHSELNLSSLELGDSALYFCASQRTSGVETQYFGPGTRLLVL.

The chain recombines TRBV30 with TRBJ1-2; D call uncertain. V was trimmed by 2 bases and J by 0 bases, leaving 22 bases between them. CDR1 GTSNPN and CDR2 SVGIG come from the germline V gene (reference sequence). This CDR3 is 18 amino acids long. The CDR3 loop is CAWSFPGPNRSPNYGYTF. The CDR3 coding sequence is TGTGCCTGGAGTTTTCCCGGGCCCAACCGCTCCCCTAACTATGGCTACACCTTC.

This sequence joins TRBV6-1 and TRBJ2-1; D possibly uses TRBD1 or TRBD2 (6 bases each). The CDR3 contains 14 residues. V was clipped by 3 bases and J by 15 bases, with 21 bases between them. Germline V gene lookup returns CDR1 MNHNS and CDR2 SASEGT. The CDR3 DNA reads TGTGCCAGCAGTGACGGACGCGGAGGGGGTGGGCCGTTCTTC. It specifies CASSDGRGGGGPFF.

This clone was picked up one time. This sequence joins TRBV28 and TRBJ2-2; D is perhaps TRBD1 (5 bases). Germline CDR1 MDHEN, CDR2 SYDVKM. Trimming shortened V by 7 bases and J by 6 bases, and 9 bases separated the two germline ends. The CDR3 has 12 residues. The CDR3 bases are TGTGCCAGCACCTTGACAGCCGGGGAGCTGTTTTTT. Encoded protein: CASTLTAGELFF.

This clone was counted a single time. This chain connects TRBV6-5 to TRBJ1-5; TRBD1 agrees at 8 bases. CDR1 and CDR2 from the germline V gene are MNHEY and SVGAGI. The CDR3 spans 14 residues. The J segment lost 4 bases and the V segment lost 5 bases, leaving 4 bases of the junction unmatched. The CDR3 region is CASSKTGGNQPQHF. CDR3 in DNA: TGTGCCAGCAGTAAAACAGGGGGGAATCAGCCCCAGCATTTT.

The chain couples TRBV14 to TRBJ2-7; perhaps TRBD1 as D (5 bases). V was clipped by 4 bases and J by 4 bases, with 11 bases between them. The length of the CDR3 is 13 residues. Germline loops: CDR1 SGHDN, CDR2 FVKESK. CDR3 nucleotide sequence: TGTGCCAGCAGCCTAGGGGCCTCTTACGAGCAGTACTTC. Translating it yields CASSLGASYEQYF.

This chain uses TRBV7-2 with TRBJ1-2; 12 bases match TRBD1. Trimming at V came to 5 bases and at J to 8 bases, leaving 12 bases not matched to a gene. CDR3 length: 16 residues. The germline gives CDR1 SGHTA, CDR2 FQGNSA. The chain's CDR3 is CASSPRMGQGAGGYTF. The CDR3 region has the DNA TGTGCCAGCAGCCCGAGGATGGGACAGGGGGCAGGGGGCTACACCTTC. Variable domain in full (rest from reference TRBV7-2 and TRBJ1-2): GAGVSQSPSNKVTEKGKDVELRCDPISGHTALYWYRQSLGQGLEFLIYFQGNSAPDKSGLPSDRFSAERTGGSVSTLTIQRTQQEDSAVYLCASSPRMGQGAGGYTFGSGTRLTVV.

This clone was counted only a few times. The V gene is TRBV6-5, the J gene TRBJ2-3, with TRBD1 as a possible D gene (5 bases). V lost 6 bases to trimming and J lost 5 bases, with 15 bases between them. The CDR3 sequence is 14 residues long. Germline V gene sequence: CDR1 MNHEY, CDR2 SVGAGI. CDR3 loop: CASRLRQSGDTQYF. The CDR3 nucleotides are TGTGCCAGCAGATTGAGACAGAGTGGAGATACGCAGTATTTT.

The V gene is TRBV7-9, the J gene TRBJ1-5; D is possibly TRBD1 (6 bases). The length of the CDR3 is 16 residues. Germline loops: CDR1 SEHNR, CDR2 FQNEAQ (reference sequence). With 4 bases removed from V and 3 bases from J, the gap between germline ends came to 16 bases. CDR3 loop: CASSSGAQGPNQPQHF. CDR3 sequence (DNA): TGTGCCAGCAGCTCAGGGGCCCAGGGGCCCAATCAGCCCCAGCATTTT.

The CDR3 coding sequence is TGTGCCAGCTCACGCGGGGACCCTTCCTACAATGAGCAGTTCTTC. It is translated as CASSRGDPSYNEQFF. This rearrangement joins TRBV18 to TRBJ2-1; a weak D match, TRBD2 (6 bases). Germline CDR1 KGHSH, CDR2 LQKENI. Trimming took 4 bases from V and 1 from J, leaving 11 bases between them. This CDR3 spans 15 amino acids.

The gene calls are TRBV6-5 and TRBJ1-2; tentatively, D is TRBD1 (5 bases). CDR3 size: 13 residues. Germline assignment: CDR1 MNHEY and CDR2 SVGAGI. V lost 6 bases and J 5 bases, leaving 13 bases between the germline ends. The CDR3 DNA reads TGTGCCAGCAGGGCTCGGGACCTTTATGGCTACACCTTC. This translates into CASRARDLYGYTF.

This clone was detected only a few times. The rearrangement uses TRBV19 and TRBJ1-2; D is possibly TRBD1 (6 bases). The CDR3 is made up of 13 amino acids. Germline CDR1 LNHDA, CDR2 SQIVND (reference sequence). Trimming took off 3 bases at V and 7 bases at J, with 12 bases between the two ends. The chain's CDR3 is CASSITQGSGYTF. The DNA of the CDR3 is TGTGCCAGTAGTATCACACAGGGAAGTGGCTACACCTTC.

CDR3 residues: CASRRDSEAFF. CDR3 DNA: TGTGCCAGCAGGAGGGACAGTGAAGCTTTCTTT. V usage is TRBV6-5 and J usage is TRBJ1-1; the match to TRBD1 covers 7 bases. This CDR3 is built from 11 residues. Trimming at V came to 6 bases and at J to 7 bases, leaving 2 bases not matched to a gene. Germline-derived CDR1 and CDR2 are MNHEY and SVGAGI.

The V and J genes are TRBV28 and TRBJ1-4; D is unresolved. Trimming cost V 5 bases and J 3 bases, with 16 bases left between them. The CDR3 has 16 amino acids. Germline assignment: CDR1 MDHEN and CDR2 SYDVKM. CDR3 in DNA: TGTGCCAGCAGTCGCTGGGTGGGCCGATCTAATGAAAAACTGTTTTTT. It specifies CASSRWVGRSNEKLFF.

This clone was found a few times. The CDR3 sequence: CASIAGGREFLSNLNEQFF. CDR3 bases: TGTGCCAGTATCGCTGGCGGCAGGGAGTTCCTTTCTAACCTTAATGAGCAGTTCTTC. The chain links TRBV19 to TRBJ2-1; either TRBD1 or TRBD2 may supply D (5 bases each). The CDR3 is made up of 19 amino acids. Trimming stripped 7 bases from V and 7 bases from J, with 32 bases between. Germline loops: CDR1 LNHDA, CDR2 SQIVND (reference sequence).

This sequence joins TRBV6-2 or TRBV6-3 and TRBJ2-5; D might be TRBD1 (7 bases). Germline V gene data show CDR1 as MNHEY and CDR2 as SVGEGT. V was trimmed by 6 bases and J by 6 bases, leaving 26 bases between them. This CDR3 spans 17 amino acids. As DNA, the CDR3 is TGTGCCAGCAGCCCCGACGGGTTGGCAGGGGGGCGACAGACCCAGTACTTC. This gives the protein CASSPDGLAGGRQTQYF.

This clone appeared once. Additional DNA sequences in this sample encode the identical CDR3. The chain combines TRBV11-2 with TRBJ2-5, with 9 bases fitting TRBD1. V lost 5 bases and J lost 3; bases outside the gene matches: 1. The CDR3 is 13 amino acids. Per germline, CDR1 SGHAT and CDR2 FQNNGV. CDR3 sequence: CASSRDREETQYF. The CDR3 nucleotides are TGTGCCAGCAGCCGGGACAGGGAAGAGACCCAGTACTTC.

The rearrangement joins TRBV27 to TRBJ2-7, with D possibly matching TRBD1 (6 bases). Between the trimmed V and J ends, which lost 1 base and 2 bases, there was a span of 18 bases. The CDR3 has 17 amino acids. The germline V gene has CDR1 MNHEY and CDR2 SMNVEV (reference sequence). The CDR3 DNA reads TGTGCCAGCAGTTTATTGCACAGGGTGAGGGGGACCTACGAGCAGTACTTC. Its protein is CASSLLHRVRGTYEQYF.

The chain employs TRBV5-8 and TRBJ1-2; D gene ambiguous. V lost 0 bases to trimming and J lost 4 bases, with 10 bases between them. This CDR3 has 14 amino acids. CDR1 and CDR2 from the germline V gene are SGHTS and YDEGEE. The CDR3 DNA reads as TGTGCCAGCAGCTTGGAGGATCTGGGCTATGGCTACACCTTC. Protein product: CASSLEDLGYGYTF.

The chain employs TRBV7-2 and TRBJ2-2; either TRBD1 or TRBD2 may supply D (6 bases each). Germline-derived CDR1 and CDR2 are SGHTA and FQGNSA. The CDR3 has 13 residues. V was pared by 1 base and J by 7 bases, with 7 bases between. Here the CDR3 DNA reads TGTGCCAGCAGCTTAGAGGGGGGCGGGGAGCTGTTTTTT. Its translation is CASSLEGGGELFF.

In the case of this clone: The same CDR3 can be traced to other DNA sequences in this sample. The V call is TRBV25-1, the J call TRBJ1-1; 8 bases agree with TRBD1. The J segment lost 4 bases and the V segment lost 4 bases, leaving 5 bases of the junction unmatched. CDR1 is MGHDK, CDR2 SYGVNS, per germline. The CDR3 has 14 amino acids. CDR3 sequence (DNA): TGTGCCAGCAGTGGGACAGGGCGAGGCACTGAAGCTTTCTTT. Protein sequence: CASSGTGRGTEAFF.